The TCR beta chain described here comes from a study of diagnostic markers for celiac disease (dated by TCRdb to about 2020). This sample was sequenced with an Illumina MiSeq. With the reads reprocessed by TCRdb, a single entry stands for each CDR3 protein sequence and no DNA is reported. The table for this sample lists about 5,600 distinct CDR3 sequences. The leading ten clones occupy 5.9% of the sample. With respect to this clonotype: Its antigen is still unknown.

Material: either unsorted cells or a sorted T cell fraction (not recorded which). This TCR derives from a human donor. This table probably holds off-target reads from a library built for another chain.

The CDR3 region: CASSLLAGGGYNEQFF. The chain couples TRBV5-1 to TRBJ2-1; lacking DNA, the TRBD2 call made by TCRdb goes unchecked. From the germline V gene, CDR1 is SGHRS and CDR2 is YFSETQ. Measured from the cysteine to the phenylalanine, the CDR3 is 16 residues long. DNA is not on record.